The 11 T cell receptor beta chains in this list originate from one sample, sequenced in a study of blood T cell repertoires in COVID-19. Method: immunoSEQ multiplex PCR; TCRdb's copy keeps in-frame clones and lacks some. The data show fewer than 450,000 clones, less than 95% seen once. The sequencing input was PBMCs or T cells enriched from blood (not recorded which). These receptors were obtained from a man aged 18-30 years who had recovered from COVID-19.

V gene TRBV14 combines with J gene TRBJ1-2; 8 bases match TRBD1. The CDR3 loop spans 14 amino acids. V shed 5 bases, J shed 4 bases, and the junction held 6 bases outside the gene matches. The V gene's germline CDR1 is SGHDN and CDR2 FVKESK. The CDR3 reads CASSGQGTSYGYTF. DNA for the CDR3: TGTGCCAGCAGCGGACAGGGTACGAGCTATGGCTACACCTTC.

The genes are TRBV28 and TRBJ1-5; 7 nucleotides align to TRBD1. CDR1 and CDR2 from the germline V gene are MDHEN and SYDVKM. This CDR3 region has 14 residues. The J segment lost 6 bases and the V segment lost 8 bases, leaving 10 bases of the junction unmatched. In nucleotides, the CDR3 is TGTGCCAGCGGGCCCTCGACAGGGAGTCAGCCCCAGCATTTT. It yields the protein CASGPSTGSQPQHF. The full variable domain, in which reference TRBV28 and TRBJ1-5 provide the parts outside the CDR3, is DVKVTQSSRYLVKRTGEKVFLECVQDMDHENMFWYRQDPGLGLRLIYFSYDVKMKEKGDIPEGYSVSREKKERFSLILESASTNQTSMYLCASGPSTGSQPQHFGDGTRLSIL.

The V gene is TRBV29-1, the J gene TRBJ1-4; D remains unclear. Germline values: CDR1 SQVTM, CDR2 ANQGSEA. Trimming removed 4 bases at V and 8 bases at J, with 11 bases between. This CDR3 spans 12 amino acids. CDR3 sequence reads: CSVAWPLEKLFF. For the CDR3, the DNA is TGCAGCGTTGCGTGGCCTCTGGAAAAACTGTTTTTT.

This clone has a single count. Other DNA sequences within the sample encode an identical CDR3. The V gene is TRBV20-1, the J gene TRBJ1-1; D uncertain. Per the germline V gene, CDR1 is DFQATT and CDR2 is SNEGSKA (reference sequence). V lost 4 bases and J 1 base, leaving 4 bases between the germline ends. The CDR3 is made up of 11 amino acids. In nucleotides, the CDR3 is TGCAGTGCTACAGGGAACACTGAAGCTTTCTTT. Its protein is CSATGNTEAFF.

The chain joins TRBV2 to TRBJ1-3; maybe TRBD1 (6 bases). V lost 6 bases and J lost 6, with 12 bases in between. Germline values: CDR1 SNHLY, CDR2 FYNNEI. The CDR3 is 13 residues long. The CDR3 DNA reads TGTGCCAGCAGACAGGGCCGAGAAAACACCATATATTTT. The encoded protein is CASRQGRENTIYF. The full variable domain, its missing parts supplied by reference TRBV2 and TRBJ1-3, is EPEVTQTPSHQVTQMGQEVILRCVPISNHLYFYWYRQILGQKVEFLVSFYNNEISEKSEIFDDQFSVERPDGSNFTLKIRSTKLEDSAMYFCASRQGRENTIYFGEGSWLTVV.

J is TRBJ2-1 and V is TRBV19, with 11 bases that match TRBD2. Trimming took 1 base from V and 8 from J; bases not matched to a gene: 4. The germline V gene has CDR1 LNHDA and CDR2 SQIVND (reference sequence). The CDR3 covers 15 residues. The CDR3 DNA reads TGTGCCAGTAGTATAGTGACTAGCGGGATAGATGAGCAGTTCTTC. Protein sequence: CASSIVTSGIDEQFF.

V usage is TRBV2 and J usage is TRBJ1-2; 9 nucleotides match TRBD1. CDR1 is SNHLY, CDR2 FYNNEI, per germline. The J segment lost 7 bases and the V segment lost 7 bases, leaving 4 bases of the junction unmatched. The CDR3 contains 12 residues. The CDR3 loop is CASKQGAGGYTF. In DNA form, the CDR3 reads TGTGCCAGCAAACAGGGGGCGGGTGGCTACACCTTC.

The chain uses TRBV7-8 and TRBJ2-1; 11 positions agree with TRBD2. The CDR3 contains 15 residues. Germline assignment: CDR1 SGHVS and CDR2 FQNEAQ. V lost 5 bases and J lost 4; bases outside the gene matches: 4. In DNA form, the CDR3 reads TGTGCCAGCAGCCAACTAGCGGGGGATTACAATGAGCAGTTCTTC. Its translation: CASSQLAGDYNEQFF. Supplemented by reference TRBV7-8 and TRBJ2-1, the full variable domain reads GAGVSQSPRYKVAKRGQDVALRCDPISGHVSLFWYQQALGQGPEFLTYFQNEAQLDKSGLPSDRFFAERPEGSVSTLKIQRTQQEDSAVYLCASSQLAGDYNEQFFGPGTRLTVL.

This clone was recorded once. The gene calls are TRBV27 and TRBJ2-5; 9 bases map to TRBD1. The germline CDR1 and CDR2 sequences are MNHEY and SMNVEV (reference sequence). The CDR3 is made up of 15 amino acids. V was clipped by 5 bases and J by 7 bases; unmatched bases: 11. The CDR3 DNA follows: TGTGCCAGCAGTCTCTTGGGACAGGGTGAAGGGACCCAGTACTTC. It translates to CASSLLGQGEGTQYF.

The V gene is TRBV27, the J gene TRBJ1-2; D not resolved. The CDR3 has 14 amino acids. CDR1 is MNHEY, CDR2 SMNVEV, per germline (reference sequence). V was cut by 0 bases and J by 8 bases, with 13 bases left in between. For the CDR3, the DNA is TGTGCCAGCAGTTTATCACCGTTTGCGGTCGGCTACACCTTC. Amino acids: CASSLSPFAVGYTF.

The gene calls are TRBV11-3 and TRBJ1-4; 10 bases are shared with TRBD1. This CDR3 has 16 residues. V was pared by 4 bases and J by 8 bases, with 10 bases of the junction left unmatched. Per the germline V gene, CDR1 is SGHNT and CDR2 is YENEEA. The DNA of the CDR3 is TGTGCCAGCAGCTCCGGGGGACAGGGGAGCACCGAAAAACTGTTTTTT. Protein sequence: CASSSGGQGSTEKLFF.